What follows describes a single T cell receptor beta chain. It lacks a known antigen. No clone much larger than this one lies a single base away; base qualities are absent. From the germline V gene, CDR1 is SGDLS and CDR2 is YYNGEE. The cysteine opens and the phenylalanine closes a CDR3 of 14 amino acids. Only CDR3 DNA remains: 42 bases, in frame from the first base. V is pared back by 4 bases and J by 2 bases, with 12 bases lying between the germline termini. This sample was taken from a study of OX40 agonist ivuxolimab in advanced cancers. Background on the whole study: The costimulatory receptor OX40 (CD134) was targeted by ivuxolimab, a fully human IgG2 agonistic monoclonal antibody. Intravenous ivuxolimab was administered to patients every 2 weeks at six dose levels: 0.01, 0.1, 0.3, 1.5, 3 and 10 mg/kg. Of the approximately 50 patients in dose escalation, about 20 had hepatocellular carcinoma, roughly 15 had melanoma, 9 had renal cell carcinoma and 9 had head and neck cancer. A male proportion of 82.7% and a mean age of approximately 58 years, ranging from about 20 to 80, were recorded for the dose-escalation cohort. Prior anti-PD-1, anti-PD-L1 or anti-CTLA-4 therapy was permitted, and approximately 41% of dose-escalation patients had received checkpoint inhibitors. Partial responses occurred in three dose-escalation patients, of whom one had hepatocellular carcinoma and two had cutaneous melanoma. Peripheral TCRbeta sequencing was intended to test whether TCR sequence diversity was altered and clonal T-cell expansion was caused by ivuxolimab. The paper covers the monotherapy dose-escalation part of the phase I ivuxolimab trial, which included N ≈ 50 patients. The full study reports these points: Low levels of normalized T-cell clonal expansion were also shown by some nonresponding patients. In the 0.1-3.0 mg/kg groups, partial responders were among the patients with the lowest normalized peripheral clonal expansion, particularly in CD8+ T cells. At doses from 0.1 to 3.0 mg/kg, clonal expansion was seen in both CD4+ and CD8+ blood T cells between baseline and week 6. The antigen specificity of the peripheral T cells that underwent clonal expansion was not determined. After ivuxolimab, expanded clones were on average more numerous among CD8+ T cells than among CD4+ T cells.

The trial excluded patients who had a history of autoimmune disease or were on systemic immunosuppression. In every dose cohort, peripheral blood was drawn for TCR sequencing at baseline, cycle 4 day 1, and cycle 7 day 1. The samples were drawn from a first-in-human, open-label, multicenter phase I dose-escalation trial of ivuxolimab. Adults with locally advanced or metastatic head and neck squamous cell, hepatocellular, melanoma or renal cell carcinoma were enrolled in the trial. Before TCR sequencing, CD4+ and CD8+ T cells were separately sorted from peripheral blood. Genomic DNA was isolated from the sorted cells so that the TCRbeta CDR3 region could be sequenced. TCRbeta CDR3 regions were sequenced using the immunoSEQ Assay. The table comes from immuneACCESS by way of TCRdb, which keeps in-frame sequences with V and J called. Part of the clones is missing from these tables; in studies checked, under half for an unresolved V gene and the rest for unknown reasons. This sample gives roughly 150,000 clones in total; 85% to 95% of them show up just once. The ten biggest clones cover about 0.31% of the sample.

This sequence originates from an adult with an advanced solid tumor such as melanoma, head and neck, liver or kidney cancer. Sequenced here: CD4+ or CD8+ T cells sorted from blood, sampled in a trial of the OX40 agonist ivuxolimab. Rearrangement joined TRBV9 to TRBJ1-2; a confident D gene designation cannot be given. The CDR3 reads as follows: CASSRLTNNYGYTF. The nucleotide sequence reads TGTGCCAGCAGCCGCCTAACCAACAACTATGGCTACACCTTC.